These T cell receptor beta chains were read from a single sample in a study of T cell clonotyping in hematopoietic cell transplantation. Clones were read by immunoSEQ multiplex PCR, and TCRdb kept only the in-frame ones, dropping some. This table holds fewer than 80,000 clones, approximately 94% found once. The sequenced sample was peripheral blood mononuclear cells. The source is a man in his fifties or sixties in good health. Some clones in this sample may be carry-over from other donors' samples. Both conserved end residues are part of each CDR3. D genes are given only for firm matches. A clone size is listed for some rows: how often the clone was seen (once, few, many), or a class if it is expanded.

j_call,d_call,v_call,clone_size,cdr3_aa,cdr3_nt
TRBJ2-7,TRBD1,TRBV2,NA,CASRPGQGPYEQYF,TGTGCCAGCAGACCGGGACAGGGACCGTACGAGCAGTACTTC
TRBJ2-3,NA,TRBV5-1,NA,CASSLTPGGTDTQYF,TGCGCCAGCAGCCTGACCCCGGGAGGCACAGATACGCAGTATTTT
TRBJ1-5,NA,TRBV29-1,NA,CSVGHGDSNQPQHF,TGCAGCGTAGGGCATGGCGATAGCAATCAGCCCCAGCATTTT
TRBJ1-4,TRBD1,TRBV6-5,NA,CASKGQHNEKLFF,TGTGCCAGCAAGGGACAGCACAATGAAAAACTGTTTTTT
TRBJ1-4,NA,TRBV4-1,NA,CASSHLKGLDEKLFF,TGCGCCAGCAGCCATTTAAAGGGTTTGGATGAAAAACTGTTTTTT
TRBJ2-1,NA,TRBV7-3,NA,CASSLGDGGLNEQFF,TGTGCCAGCAGCTTAGGAGACGGGGGGCTCAATGAGCAGTTCTTC
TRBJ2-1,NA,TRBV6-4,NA,CASTVLAGRNEQFF,TGTGCCAGCACCGTACTGGCCGGACGGAATGAGCAGTTCTTC
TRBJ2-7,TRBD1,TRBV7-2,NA,CASSLNRGSYEQYF,TGTGCCAGCAGCTTAAACAGGGGCTCCTACGAGCAGTACTTC
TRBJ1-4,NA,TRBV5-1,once,CASSRRDMGREKLFF,TGCGCCAGCAGCCGGAGGGACATGGGCCGTGAAAAACTGTTTTTT
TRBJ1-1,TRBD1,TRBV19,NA,CASSLGQPRAPEAFF,TGTGCCAGTAGTCTGGGACAGCCCCGCGCCCCTGAAGCTTTCTTT
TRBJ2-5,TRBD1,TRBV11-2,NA,CASSDGTAASETQYF,TGTGCCAGCAGCGACGGGACAGCTGCTTCGGAGACCCAGTACTTC
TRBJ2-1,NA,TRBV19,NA,CASSIFNRDEQFF,TGTGCCAGTAGTATCTTTAACAGGGATGAGCAGTTCTTC
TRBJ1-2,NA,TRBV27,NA,CASSPIEAGFESVGYTF,TGTGCCAGCAGTCCAATTGAGGCGGGTTTCGAATCGGTTGGCTACACCTTC
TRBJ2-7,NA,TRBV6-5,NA,CASSRRGAEQYF,TGTGCCAGCAGTCGCCGGGGGGCAGAGCAGTACTTC
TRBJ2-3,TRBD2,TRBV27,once,CASRGTSGSTDTQYF,TGTGCCAGCAGGGGGACTAGCGGGAGCACAGATACGCAGTATTTT
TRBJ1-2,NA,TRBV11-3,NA,CASSSVRVRDGYTF,TGTGCCAGCAGCTCCGTCCGGGTGCGAGATGGCTACACCTTC
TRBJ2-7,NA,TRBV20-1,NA,CSAPVINEQYF,TGCAGTGCTCCTGTCATAAACGAGCAGTACTTC
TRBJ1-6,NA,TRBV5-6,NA,CASSLRGPRNSPLHF,TGTGCCAGCAGCTTGAGAGGGCCGAGGAATTCACCCCTCCACTTT
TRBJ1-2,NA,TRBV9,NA,CASSVGRGSLDYGYTF,TGTGCCAGCAGCGTAGGGAGGGGATCTTTAGACTATGGCTACACCTTC
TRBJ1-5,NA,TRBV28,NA,CASSLPGAFNQPQHF,TGTGCCAGCAGTTTACCAGGGGCCTTCAATCAGCCCCAGCATTTT
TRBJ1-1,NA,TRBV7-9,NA,CASSLDETEAFF,TGTGCCAGCAGCTTAGATGAGACTGAAGCTTTCTTT
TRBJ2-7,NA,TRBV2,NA,CASRRQRYEQYF,TGTGCCAGCAGAAGACAGCGTTACGAGCAGTACTTC
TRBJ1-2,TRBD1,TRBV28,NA,CASSWAPQGVGGYTF,TGTGCCAGCAGTTGGGCCCCGCAGGGGGTCGGTGGCTACACCTTC
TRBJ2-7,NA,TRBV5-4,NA,CASSFSGYEQYF,TGTGCCAGCAGCTTTTCTGGATACGAGCAGTACTTC
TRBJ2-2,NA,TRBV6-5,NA,CASRYQTVTGELFF,TGTGCCAGCAGATACCAGACAGTTACCGGGGAGCTGTTTTTT
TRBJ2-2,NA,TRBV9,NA,CASSPRAADLSGRTGELFF,TGTGCCAGCAGCCCACGAGCAGCGGATTTATCAGGGAGAACCGGGGAGCTGTTTTTT
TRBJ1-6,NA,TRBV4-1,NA,CASSRGFGNSPLHF,TGCGCCAGCAGCCGGGGGTTTGGTAATTCACCCCTCCACTTT
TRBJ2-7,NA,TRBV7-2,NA,CASSPRAIPYEQYF,TGTGCCAGCAGCCCCCGGGCTATACCCTACGAGCAGTACTTC
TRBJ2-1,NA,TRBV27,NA,CASVQSGYNEQFF,TGTGCCAGCGTCCAAAGCGGTTACAATGAGCAGTTCTTC
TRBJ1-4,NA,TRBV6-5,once,CASHSRGRDEKLFF,TGTGCCAGCCACTCTAGAGGGCGAGATGAAAAACTGTTTTTT
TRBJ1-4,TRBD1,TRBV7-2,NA,CASSFSHRGSEKLFF,TGTGCCAGCAGCTTTTCACACAGGGGGAGTGAAAAACTGTTTTTT
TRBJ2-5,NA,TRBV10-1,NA,CASKGLQETQYF,TGCGCCAGCAAGGGGCTCCAAGAGACCCAGTACTTC
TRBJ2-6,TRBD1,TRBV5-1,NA,CASSWTGGSGANVLTF,TGCGCCAGCAGCTGGACAGGGGGCTCTGGGGCCAACGTCCTGACTTTC
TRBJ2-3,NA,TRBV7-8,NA,CASSFQGPSTDTQYF,TGTGCCAGCAGCTTTCAGGGCCCTAGCACAGATACGCAGTATTTT
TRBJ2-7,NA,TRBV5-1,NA,CASSLAGSGNYEQYF,TGCGCCAGCAGCTTGGCCGGGTCAGGGAACTACGAGCAGTACTTC
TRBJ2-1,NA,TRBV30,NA,CAWSTGPYNEQFF,TGTGCCTGGAGCACAGGGCCCTACAATGAGCAGTTCTTC
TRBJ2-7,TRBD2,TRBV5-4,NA,CASSLEYGRAAYEQYF,TGTGCCAGCAGCTTGGAGTACGGGAGGGCTGCCTACGAGCAGTACTTC
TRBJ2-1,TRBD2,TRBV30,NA,CAWLGGPRGNEQFF,TGTGCCTGGTTGGGAGGGCCAAGGGGCAATGAGCAGTTCTTC
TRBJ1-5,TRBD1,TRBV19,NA,CASSMNRGSWHF,TGTGCCAGTAGTATGAACAGGGGAAGTTGGCATTTT